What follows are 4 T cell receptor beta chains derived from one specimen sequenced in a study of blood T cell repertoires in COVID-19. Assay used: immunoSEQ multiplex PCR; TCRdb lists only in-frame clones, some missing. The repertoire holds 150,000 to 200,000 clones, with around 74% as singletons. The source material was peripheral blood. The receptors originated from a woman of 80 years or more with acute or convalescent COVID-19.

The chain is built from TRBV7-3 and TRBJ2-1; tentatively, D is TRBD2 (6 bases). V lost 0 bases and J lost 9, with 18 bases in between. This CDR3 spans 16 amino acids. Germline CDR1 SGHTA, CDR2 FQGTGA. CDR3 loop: CASSLTPREVRREQFF. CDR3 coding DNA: TGTGCCAGCAGCTTAACTCCGAGGGAGGTTCGGCGTGAGCAGTTCTTC.

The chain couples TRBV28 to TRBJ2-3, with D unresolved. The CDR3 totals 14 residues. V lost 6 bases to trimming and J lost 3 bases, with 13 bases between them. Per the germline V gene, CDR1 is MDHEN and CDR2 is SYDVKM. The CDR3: CASRPGMRTDTQYF. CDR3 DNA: TGTGCCAGCAGACCAGGAATGAGAACAGATACGCAGTATTTT.

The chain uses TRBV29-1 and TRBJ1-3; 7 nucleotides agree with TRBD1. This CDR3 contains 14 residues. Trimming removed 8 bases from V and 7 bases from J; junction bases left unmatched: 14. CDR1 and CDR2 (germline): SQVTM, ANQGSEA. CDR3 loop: CSTKERGRENTIYF. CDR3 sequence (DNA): TGCAGCACAAAAGAGAGGGGGCGAGAGAACACCATATATTTT. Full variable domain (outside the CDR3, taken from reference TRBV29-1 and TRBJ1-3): SAVISQKPSRDICQRGTSLTIQCQVDSQVTMMFWYRQQPGQSLTLIATANQGSEATYESGFVIDKFPISRPNLTFSTLTVSNMSPEDSSIYLCSTKERGRENTIYFGEGSWLTVV.

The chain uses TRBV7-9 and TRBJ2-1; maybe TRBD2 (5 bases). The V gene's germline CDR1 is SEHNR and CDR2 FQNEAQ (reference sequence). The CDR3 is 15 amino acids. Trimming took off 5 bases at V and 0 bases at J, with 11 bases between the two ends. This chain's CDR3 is CASSQTGSSYNEQFF. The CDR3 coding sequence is TGTGCCAGCAGCCAGACGGGGAGCTCCTACAATGAGCAGTTCTTC.